The table lists the clone carrying this TCR beta chain with a few counts. The antigen is unknown. The sample is drawn from a study of cytotoxic CD8 clonotypes in ibrutinib-treated CLL. Across the study: The authors obtained response samples at a median of approximately 12 months of treatment, range 6 to 36. Overall study results and limits: Under treatment, the uncommon public clonotypes either contracted or remained stable.

Using immunoSEQ multiplex PCR, the repertoire was profiled, and TCRdb retains in-frame clones only, with some absent. The sample has approximately 210,000 clones, 72% seen once. Germline V gene data show CDR1 as KGHSH and CDR2 as LQKENI. This CDR3 spans 14 amino acids. The V end was cut by 2 bases, the J end by 1 base, with 6 bases between. The sample consisted of PBMCs, taken after 24 months of ibrutinib treatment. This sequence was found in a human donor with chronic lymphocytic leukemia. J is TRBJ1-3 and V is TRBV18; D not certain. The CDR3 coding sequence is TGTGCCAGCTCACCAAACAATTCTGGAAACACCATATATTTT. Encoded protein: CASSPNNSGNTIYF. The variable domain in full, with the rest retrieved from reference TRBV18 and TRBJ1-3, is NAGVMQNPRHLVRRRGQEARLRCSPMKGHSHVYWYRQLPEEGLKFMVYLQKENIIDESGMPKERFSAEFPKEGPSILRIQQVVRGDSAAYFCASSPNNSGNTIYFGEGSWLTVV.